This record looks at one T cell receptor (beta chain) sequence and its context. V was pared by 5 bases and J by 3 bases, with 16 bases between. There are 15 residues in the CDR3. Germline V gives CDR1 SEHNR, CDR2 FQNEAQ (reference sequence). The sample belongs to a study of shared clonotypes between healthy human individuals. Here immunoSEQ multiplex PCR was the method, and the copy in TCRdb shows in-frame clones only, minus some. The sample records about 2.2 million clones, around 95% being singletons. It was CD45RO-negative cells, positively selected for CCR7, that made up naive CD8 cells, with terminally differentiated effector memory CD45RA+ cells excluded.

This clonotype was obtained from a man younger than 30 in good health. Some clones in this sample may be carry-over from other donors' samples. J is TRBJ2-5 and V is TRBV7-9; possible D gene TRBD2, 7 bases. Sequencing was done on a sample of naive CD8+ T cells from PBMCs. For the CDR3, the DNA is TGTGCCAGCAGCCAATCCGGGGGGCTGGAAGAGACCCAGTACTTC. Protein sequence: CASSQSGGLEETQYF.